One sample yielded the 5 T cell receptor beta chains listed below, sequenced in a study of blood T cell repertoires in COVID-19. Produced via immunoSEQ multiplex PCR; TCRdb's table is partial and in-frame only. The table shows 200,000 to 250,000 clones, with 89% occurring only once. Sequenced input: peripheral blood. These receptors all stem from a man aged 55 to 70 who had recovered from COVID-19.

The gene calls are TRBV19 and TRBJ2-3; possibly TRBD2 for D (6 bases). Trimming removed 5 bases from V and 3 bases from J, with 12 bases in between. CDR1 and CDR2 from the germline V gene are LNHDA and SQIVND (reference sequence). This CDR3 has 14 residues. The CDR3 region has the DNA TGTGCCAGTAGTCCAGGGACTGGGACAGATACGCAGTATTTT. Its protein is CASSPGTGTDTQYF. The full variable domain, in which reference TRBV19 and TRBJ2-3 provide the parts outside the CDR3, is DGGITQSPKYLFRKEGQNVTLSCEQNLNHDAMYWYRQDPGQGLRLIYYSQIVNDFQKGDIAEGYSVSREKKESFPLTVTSAQKNPTAFYLCASSPGTGTDTQYFGPGTRLTVL.

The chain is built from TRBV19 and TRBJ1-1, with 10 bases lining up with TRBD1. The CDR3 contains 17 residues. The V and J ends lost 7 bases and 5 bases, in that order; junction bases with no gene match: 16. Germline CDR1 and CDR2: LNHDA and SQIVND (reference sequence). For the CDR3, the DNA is TGTGCCAGTACCTTGGACAGGGGGAACTTCGGTAGGACTGAAGCTTTCTTT. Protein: CASTLDRGNFGRTEAFF.

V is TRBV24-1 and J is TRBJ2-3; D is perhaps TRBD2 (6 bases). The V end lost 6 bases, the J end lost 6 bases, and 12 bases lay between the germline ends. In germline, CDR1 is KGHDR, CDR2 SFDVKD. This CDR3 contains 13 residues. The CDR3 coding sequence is TGTGCCACCAGTAAGAGGGAGGTGGATACGCAGTATTTT. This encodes CATSKREVDTQYF.

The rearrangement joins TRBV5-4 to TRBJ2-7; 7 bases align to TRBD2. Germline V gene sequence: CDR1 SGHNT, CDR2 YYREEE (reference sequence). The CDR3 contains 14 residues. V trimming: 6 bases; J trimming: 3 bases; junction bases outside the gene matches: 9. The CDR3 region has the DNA TGTGCCAGCACCGATGGGCTAGCGGTCTACGAGCAGTACTTC. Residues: CASTDGLAVYEQYF.

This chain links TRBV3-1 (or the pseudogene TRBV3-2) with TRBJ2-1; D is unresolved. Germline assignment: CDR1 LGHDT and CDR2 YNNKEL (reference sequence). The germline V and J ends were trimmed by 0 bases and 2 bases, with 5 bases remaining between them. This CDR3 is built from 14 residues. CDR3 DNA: TGTGCCAGCAGCCAAGAAATAGCCTACAATGAGCAGTTCTTC. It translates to CASSQEIAYNEQFF.